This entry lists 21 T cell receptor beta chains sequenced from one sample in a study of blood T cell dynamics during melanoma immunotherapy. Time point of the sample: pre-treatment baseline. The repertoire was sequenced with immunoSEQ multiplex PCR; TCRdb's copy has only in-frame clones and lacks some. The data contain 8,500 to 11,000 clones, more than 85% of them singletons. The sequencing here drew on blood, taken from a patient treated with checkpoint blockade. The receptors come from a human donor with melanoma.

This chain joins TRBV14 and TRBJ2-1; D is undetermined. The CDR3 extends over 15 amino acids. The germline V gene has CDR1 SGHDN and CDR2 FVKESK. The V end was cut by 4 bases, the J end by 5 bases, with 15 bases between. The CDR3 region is CASSLNFLWDNEQFF. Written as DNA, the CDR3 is TGTGCCAGCAGCCTTAATTTTTTGTGGGACAATGAGCAGTTCTTC.

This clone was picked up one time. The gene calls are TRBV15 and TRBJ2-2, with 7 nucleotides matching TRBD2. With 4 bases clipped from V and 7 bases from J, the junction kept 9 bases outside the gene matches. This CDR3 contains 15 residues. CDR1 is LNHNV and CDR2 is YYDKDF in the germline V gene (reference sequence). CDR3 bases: TGTGCCACCAGCACCCGACTAGCTAGGGGCGGGGAGCTGTTTTTT. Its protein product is CATSTRLARGGELFF. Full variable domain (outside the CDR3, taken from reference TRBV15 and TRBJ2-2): DAMVIQNPRYQVTQFGKPVTLSCSQTLNHNVMYWYQQKSSQAPKLLFHYYDKDFNNEADTPDNFQSRRPNTSFCFLDIRSPGLGDTAMYLCATSTRLARGGELFFGEGSRLTVL.

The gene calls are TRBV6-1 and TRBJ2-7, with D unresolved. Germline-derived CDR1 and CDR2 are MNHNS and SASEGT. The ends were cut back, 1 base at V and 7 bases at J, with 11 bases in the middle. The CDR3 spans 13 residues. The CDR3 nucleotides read TGTGCCAGCAGTGAAGTCGCCAGCTGGGAGCAGTACTTC. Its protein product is CASSEVASWEQYF.

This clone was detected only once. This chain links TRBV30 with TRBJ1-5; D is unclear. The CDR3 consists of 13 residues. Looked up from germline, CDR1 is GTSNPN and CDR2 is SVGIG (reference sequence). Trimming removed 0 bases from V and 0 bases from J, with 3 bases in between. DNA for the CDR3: TGTGCCTGGAGTGTACTTAGCAATCAGCCCCAGCATTTT. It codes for CAWSVLSNQPQHF.

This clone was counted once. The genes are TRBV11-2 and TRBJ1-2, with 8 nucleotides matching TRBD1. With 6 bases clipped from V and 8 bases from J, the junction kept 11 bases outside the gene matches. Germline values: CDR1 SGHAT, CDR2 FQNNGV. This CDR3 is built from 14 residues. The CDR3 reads CASSHPGTGRGYTF. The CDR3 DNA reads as TGTGCCAGCAGTCATCCCGGGACAGGTCGCGGCTACACCTTC.

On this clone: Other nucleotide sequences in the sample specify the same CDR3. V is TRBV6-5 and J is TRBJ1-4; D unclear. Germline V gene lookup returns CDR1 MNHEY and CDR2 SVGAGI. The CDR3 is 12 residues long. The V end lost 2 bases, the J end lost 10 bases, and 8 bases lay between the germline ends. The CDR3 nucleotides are TGTGCCAGCAGTTACACGGATGGAAAACTGTTTTTT. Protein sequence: CASSYTDGKLFF.

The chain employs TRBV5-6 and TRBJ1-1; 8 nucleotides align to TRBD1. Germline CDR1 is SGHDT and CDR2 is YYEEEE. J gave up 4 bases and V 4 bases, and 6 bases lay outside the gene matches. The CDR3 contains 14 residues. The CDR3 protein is CASSHPTGGTEAFF. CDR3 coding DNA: TGTGCCAGCAGCCACCCTACAGGGGGCACTGAAGCTTTCTTT.

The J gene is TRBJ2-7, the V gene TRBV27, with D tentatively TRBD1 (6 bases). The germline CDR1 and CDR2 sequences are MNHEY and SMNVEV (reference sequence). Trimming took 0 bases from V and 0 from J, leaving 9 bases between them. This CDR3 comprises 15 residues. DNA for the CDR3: TGTGCCAGCAGTTTATCGACAGGTAGCTCCTACGAGCAGTACTTC. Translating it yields CASSLSTGSSYEQYF.

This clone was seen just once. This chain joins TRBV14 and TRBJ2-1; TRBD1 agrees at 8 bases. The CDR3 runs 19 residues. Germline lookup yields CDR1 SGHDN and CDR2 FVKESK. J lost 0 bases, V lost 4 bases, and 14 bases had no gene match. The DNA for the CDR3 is TGTGCCAGCAGCCGAACAGGGGGAACCAGCCAAAGCTCCTACAATGAGCAGTTCTTC. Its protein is CASSRTGGTSQSSYNEQFF.

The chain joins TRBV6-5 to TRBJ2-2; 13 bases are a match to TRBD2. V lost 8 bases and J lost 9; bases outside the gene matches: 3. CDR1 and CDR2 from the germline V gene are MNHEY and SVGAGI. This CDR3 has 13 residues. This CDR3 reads CASRTSGSRELFF. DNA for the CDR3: TGTGCCAGCCGGACTAGCGGGAGTAGGGAGCTGTTTTTT.

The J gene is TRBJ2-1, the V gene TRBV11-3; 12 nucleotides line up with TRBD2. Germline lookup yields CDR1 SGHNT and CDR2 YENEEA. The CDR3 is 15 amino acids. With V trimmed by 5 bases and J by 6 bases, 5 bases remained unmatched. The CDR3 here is CASSLTSGGFNEQFF. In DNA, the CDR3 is TGTGCCAGCAGCCTCACTAGCGGGGGGTTCAATGAGCAGTTCTTC. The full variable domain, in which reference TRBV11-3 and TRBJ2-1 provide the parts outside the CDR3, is EAGVVQSPRYKIIEKKQPVAFWCNPISGHNTLYWYLQNLGQGPELLIRYENEEAVDDSQLPKDRFSAERLKGVDSTLKIQPAELGDSAVYLCASSLTSGGFNEQFFGPGTRLTVL.

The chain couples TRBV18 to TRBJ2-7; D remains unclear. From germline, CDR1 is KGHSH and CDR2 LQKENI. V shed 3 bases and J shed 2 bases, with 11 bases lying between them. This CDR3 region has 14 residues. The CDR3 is CASSPVGQAYEQYF. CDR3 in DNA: TGTGCCAGCTCACCGGTTGGGCAGGCCTACGAGCAGTACTTC.

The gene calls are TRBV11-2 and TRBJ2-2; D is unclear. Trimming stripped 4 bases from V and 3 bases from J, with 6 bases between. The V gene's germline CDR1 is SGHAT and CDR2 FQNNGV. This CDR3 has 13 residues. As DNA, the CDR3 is TGTGCCAGCAGCTCGCAATACACCGGGGAGCTGTTTTTT. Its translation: CASSSQYTGELFF.

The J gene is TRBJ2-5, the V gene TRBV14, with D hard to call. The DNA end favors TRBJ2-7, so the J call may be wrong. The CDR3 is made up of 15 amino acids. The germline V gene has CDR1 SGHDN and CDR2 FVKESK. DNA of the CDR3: TGTGCCAGCAGCCAAGATTCCGGCTCCTCCTACGAGCAGTACTTC. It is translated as CASSQDSGSSYEQYF.

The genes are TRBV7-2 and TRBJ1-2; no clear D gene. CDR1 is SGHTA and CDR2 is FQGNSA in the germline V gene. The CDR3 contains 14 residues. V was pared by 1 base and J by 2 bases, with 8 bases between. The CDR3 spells CASSLVNGNYGYTF. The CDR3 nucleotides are TGTGCCAGCAGCTTAGTAAACGGGAACTATGGCTACACCTTC.

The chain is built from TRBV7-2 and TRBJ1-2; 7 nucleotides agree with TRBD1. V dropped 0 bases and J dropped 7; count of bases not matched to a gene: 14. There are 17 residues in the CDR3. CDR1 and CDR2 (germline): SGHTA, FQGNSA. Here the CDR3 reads CASSLAGGSVQDGGYTF. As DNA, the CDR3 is TGTGCCAGCAGCTTAGCAGGGGGCTCCGTGCAAGACGGTGGCTACACCTTC.

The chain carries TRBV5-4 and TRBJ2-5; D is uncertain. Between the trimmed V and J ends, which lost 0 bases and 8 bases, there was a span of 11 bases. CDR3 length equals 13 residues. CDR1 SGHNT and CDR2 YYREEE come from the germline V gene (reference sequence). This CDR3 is CASSLEAEETQYF. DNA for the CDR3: TGTGCCAGCAGCTTGGAGGCAGAGGAAACCCAGTACTTC.

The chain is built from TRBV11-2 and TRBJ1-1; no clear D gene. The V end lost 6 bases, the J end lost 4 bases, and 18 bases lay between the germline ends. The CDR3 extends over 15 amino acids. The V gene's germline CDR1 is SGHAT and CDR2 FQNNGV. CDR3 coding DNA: TGTGCCAGCAGGAAAAACAGCAAATTGGGCACTGAAGCTTTCTTT. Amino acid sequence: CASRKNSKLGTEAFF.

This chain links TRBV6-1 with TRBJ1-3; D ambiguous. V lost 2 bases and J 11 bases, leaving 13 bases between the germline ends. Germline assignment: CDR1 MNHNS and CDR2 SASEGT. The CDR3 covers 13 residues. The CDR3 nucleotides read TGTGCCAGCAGTGAAACGGTGGCTGTCGCCATATATTTT. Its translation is CASSETVAVAIYF.

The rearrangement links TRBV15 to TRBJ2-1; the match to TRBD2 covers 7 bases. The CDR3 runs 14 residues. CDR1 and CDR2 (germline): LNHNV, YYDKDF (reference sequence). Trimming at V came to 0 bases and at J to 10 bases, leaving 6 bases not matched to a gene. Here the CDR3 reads CATSRDLRGLEQFF. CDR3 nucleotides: TGTGCCACCAGCAGAGATCTACGGGGACTAGAGCAGTTCTTC.

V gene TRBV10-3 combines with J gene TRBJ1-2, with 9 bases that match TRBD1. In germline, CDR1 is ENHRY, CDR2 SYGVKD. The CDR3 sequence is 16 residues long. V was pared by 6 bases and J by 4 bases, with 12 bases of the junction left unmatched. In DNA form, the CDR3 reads TGTGCCATCAGCCCGATTTTAGACAGGGGGGGCTATGGCTACACCTTC. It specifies CAISPILDRGGYGYTF.